A single sample gave rise to the 2 T cell receptor beta chains below, sequenced in a study of CD8+CD57+ T cells in acquired aplastic anemia. The template used for profiling TCR beta VDJ and CDR3 was genomic DNA. Using its own MiXCR run on the reads, TCRdb lists one record per CDR3 protein. Here the sample spans around 210,000 distinct CDR3 sequences, less than 75% being singletons. Before being chosen for sequencing, patients had shown CD8+CD57+ cell expansion by flow cytometry. Specimen: sorted CD4+, CD8+, or CD8+CD57+ T cells (not recorded which) from PBMCs. The receptors here all came from a human donor with aplastic anemia.

The rearrangement joins TRBV7-2 to TRBJ2-1; 7 bases map to TRBD1. CDR1 and CDR2 (germline): SGHTA, FQGNSA. The CDR3 runs to 15 residues. J lost 4 bases, V lost 5 bases, and 8 bases had no gene match. Here the CDR3 DNA reads TGTGCCAGCAGCCAAGAGGGACAGTTATACAATGAGCAGTTCTTC. Protein: CASSQEGQLYNEQFF.

This chain connects TRBV9 to TRBJ1-2; no clear D gene. The germline V gene has CDR1 SGDLS and CDR2 YYNGEE. The CDR3 contains 13 residues. Trimming took 0 bases from V and 8 from J, leaving 11 bases between them. CDR3 in amino acids: CASSVEQSYGYTF. In nucleotides, the CDR3 is TGTGCCAGCAGCGTAGAACAGTCCTACGGCTACACCTTC.